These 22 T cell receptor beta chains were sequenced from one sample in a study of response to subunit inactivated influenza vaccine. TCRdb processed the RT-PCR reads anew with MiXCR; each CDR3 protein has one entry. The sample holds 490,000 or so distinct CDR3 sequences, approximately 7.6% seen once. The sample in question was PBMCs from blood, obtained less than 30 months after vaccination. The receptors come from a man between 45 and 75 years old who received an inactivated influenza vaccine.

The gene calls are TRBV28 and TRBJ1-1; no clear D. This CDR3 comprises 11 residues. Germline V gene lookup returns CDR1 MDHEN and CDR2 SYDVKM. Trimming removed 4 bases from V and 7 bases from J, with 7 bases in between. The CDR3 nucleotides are TGTGCCAGCAGTTCGAAGATTGAAGCTTTCTTT. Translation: CASSSKIEAFF.

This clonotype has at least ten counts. The CDR3 bases are TGTGCCAGCAGTGAGGGAACCTACGAGCAGTACTTC. Its translation is CASSEGTYEQYF. The V call is TRBV6-1, the J call TRBJ2-7; D remains unclear. The V gene lost 3 bases and the J gene lost 2 bases, with 5 bases spanning the gap. The CDR3 contains 12 residues. Looked up from germline, CDR1 is MNHNS and CDR2 is SASEGT.

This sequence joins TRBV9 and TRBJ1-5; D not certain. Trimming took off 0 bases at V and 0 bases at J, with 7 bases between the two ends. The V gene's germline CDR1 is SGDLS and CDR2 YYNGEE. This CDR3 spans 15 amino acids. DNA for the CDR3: TGTGCCAGCAGCGTAGAGCCAGATAGCAATCAGCCCCAGCATTTT. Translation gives CASSVEPDSNQPQHF.

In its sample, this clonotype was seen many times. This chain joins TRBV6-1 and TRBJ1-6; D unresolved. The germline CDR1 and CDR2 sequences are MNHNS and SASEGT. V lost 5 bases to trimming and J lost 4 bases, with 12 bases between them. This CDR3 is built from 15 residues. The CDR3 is CASSTGSIYNSPLHF. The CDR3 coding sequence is TGTGCCAGCAGTACCGGATCGATATATAATTCACCCCTCCACTTT.

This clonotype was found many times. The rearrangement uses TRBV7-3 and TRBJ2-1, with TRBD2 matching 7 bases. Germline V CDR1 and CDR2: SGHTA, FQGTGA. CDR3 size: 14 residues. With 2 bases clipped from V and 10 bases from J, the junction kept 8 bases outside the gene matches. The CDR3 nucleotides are TGTGCCAGCAGCTTAGTGGCGGGAGTTGAGGAGCAGTTCTTC. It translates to CASSLVAGVEEQFF.

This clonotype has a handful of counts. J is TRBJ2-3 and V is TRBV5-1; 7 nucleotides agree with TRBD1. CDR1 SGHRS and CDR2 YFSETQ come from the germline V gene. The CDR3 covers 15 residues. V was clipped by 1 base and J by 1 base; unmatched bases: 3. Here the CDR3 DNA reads TGCGCCAGCAGCTTGCGACAGGGTCGCACAGATACGCAGTATTTT. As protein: CASSLRQGRTDTQYF. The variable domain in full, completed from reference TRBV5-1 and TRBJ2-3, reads KAGVTQTPRYLIKTRGQQVTLSCSPISGHRSVSWYQQTPGQGLQFLFEYFSETQRNKGNFPGRFSGRQFSNSRSEMNVSTLELGDSALYLCASSLRQGRTDTQYFGPGTRLTVL.

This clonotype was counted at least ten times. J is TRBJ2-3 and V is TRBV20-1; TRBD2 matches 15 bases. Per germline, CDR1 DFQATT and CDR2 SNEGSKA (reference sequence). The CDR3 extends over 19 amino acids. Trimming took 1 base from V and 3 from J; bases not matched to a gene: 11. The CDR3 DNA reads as TGCAGTGCTAGAGGGACTAGCGGGAGGGCCGTTGTCAGGACAGATACGCAGTATTTT. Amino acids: CSARGTSGRAVVRTDTQYF.

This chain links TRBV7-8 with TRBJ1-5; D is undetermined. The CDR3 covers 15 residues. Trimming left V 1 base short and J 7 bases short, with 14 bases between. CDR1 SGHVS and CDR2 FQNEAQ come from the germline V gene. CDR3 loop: CASSLVPRLGQPQHF. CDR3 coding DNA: TGTGCCAGCAGCTTAGTTCCCAGACTTGGGCAGCCCCAGCATTTT.

The chain's CDR3 is CASSQAWVGLPYEQYF. CDR3 coding DNA: TGCGCCAGCAGCCAAGCCTGGGTGGGACTACCCTACGAGCAGTACTTC. The chain has TRBV4-3 and TRBJ2-7; 7 bases fit TRBD2. CDR1 and CDR2 (germline): LGHNA, YSLEER. Unmatched junction bases numbered 8, after V lost 1 base and J lost 2 bases. The CDR3 sequence is 16 residues long.

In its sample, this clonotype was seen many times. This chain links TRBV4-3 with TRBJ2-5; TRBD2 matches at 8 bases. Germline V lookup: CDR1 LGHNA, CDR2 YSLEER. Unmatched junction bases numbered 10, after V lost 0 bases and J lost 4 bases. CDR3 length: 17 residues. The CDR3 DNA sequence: TGCGCCAGCAGCCAAGAGTGGTTAGCGGGAAGGGGAGAGACCCAGTACTTC. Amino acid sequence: CASSQEWLAGRGETQYF.

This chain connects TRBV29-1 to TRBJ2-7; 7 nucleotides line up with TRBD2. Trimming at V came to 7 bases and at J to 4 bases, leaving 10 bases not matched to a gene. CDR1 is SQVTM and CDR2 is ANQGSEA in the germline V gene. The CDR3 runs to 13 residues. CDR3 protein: CSAATGRTYEQYF. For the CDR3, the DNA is TGCAGCGCCGCTACCGGGAGGACGTACGAGCAGTACTTC.

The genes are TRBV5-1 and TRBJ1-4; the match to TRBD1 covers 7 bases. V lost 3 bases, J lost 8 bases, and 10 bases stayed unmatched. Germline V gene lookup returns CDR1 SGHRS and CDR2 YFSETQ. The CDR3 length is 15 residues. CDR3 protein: CASSWGRGSSEKLFF. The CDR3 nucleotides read TGCGCCAGCAGCTGGGGCAGGGGGAGCAGCGAAAAACTGTTTTTT. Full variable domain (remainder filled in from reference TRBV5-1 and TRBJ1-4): KAGVTQTPRYLIKTRGQQVTLSCSPISGHRSVSWYQQTPGQGLQFLFEYFSETQRNKGNFPGRFSGRQFSNSRSEMNVSTLELGDSALYLCASSWGRGSSEKLFFGSGTQLSVL.

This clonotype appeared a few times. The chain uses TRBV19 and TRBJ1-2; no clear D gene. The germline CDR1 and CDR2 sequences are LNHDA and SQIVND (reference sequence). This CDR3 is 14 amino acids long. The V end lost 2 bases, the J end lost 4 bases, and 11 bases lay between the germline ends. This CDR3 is CASSIKGTSYGYTF. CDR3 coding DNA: TGTGCCAGTAGTATAAAGGGAACCTCCTATGGCTACACCTTC.

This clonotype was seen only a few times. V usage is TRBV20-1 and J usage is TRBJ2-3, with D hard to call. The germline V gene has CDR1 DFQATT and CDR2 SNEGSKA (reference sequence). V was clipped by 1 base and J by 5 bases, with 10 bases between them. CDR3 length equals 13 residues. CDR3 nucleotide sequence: TGCAGTGCTAGAGGGTTTACCGGAGATACGCAGTATTTT. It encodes CSARGFTGDTQYF.

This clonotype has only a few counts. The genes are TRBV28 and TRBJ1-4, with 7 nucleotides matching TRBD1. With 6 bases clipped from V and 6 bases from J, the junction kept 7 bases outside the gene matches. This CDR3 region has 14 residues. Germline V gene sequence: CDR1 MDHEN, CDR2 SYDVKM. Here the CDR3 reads CASRNRGSHEKLFF. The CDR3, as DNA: TGTGCCAGCAGGAACAGGGGCAGCCATGAAAAACTGTTTTTT.

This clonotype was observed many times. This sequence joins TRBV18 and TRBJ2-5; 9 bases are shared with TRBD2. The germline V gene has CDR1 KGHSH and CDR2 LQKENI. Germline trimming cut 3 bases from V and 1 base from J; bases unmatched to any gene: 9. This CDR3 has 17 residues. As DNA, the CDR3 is TGTGCCAGCTCACCGGGGCTACTAGCGGGTTTCCAAGAGACCCAGTACTTC. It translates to CASSPGLLAGFQETQYF.

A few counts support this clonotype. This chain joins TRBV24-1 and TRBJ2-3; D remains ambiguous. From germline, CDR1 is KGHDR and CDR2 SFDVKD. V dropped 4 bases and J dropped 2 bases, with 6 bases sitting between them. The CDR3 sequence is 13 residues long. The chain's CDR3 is CATSDAFTDTQYF. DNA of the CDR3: TGTGCCACCAGTGACGCATTCACAGATACGCAGTATTTT.

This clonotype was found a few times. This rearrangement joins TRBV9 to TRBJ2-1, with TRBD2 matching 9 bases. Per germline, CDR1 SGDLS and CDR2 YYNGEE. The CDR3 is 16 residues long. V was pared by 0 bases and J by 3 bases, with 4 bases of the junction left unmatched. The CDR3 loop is CASSVASGTDYNEQFF. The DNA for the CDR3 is TGTGCCAGCAGCGTAGCTAGCGGGACAGACTACAATGAGCAGTTCTTC.

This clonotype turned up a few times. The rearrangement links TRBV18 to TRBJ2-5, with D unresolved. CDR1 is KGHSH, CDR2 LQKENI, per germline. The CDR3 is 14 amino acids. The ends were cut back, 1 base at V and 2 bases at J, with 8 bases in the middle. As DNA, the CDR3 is TGTGCCAGCTCACCACGGTACAAACAAGAGACCCAGTACTTC. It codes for CASSPRYKQETQYF.

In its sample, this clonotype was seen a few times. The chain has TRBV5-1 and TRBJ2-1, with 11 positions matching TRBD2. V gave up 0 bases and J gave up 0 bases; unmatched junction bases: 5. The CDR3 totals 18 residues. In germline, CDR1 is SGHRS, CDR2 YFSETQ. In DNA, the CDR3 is TGCGCCAGCAGCTTGGGACTAGCGGGGAAGAGCTCCTACAATGAGCAGTTCTTC. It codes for CASSLGLAGKSSYNEQFF. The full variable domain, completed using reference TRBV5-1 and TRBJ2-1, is KAGVTQTPRYLIKTRGQQVTLSCSPISGHRSVSWYQQTPGQGLQFLFEYFSETQRNKGNFPGRFSGRQFSNSRSEMNVSTLELGDSALYLCASSLGLAGKSSYNEQFFGPGTRLTVL.

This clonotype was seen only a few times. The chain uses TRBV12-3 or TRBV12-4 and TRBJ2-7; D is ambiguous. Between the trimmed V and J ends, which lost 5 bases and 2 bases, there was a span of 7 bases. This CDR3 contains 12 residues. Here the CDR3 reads CASSPYPYEQYF. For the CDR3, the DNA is TGTGCCAGCAGTCCGTATCCCTACGAGCAGTACTTC.

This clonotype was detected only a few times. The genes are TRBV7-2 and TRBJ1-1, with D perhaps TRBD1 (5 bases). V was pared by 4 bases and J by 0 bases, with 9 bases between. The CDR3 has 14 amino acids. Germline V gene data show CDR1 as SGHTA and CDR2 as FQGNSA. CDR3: CASSSGRLNTEAFF. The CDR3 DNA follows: TGTGCCAGCAGCTCGGGACGGCTGAACACTGAAGCTTTCTTT.